One and the same sample provided the 30 T cell receptor beta chains below, sequenced in a study of T cell responses to AZD1222 COVID-19 vaccine. The repertoire was sequenced with immunoSEQ multiplex PCR; TCRdb's copy has only in-frame clones and lacks some. The profile shows some 180,000 clones, approximately 88% of them singletons. The input for sequencing was peripheral blood, taken 28 days after the second AZD1222 dose. Every receptor here comes from an adult who received the AZD1222 COVID-19 vaccine.

The chain recombines TRBV15 with TRBJ2-6; D call uncertain. Between the trimmed V and J ends, which lost 3 bases and 0 bases, there was a span of 6 bases. CDR3 length: 15 residues. Germline V gene lookup returns CDR1 LNHNV and CDR2 YYDKDF (reference sequence). DNA of the CDR3: TGTGCCACCAGCAGGGACCTCTCTGGGGCCAACGTCCTGACTTTC. This encodes CATSRDLSGANVLTF.

Here the CDR3 reads CASSILDRATGELFF. The DNA for the CDR3 is TGTGCCAGTAGTATCCTGGACAGGGCCACCGGGGAGCTGTTTTTT. The chain combines TRBV19 with TRBJ2-2, with 8 bases fitting TRBD1. Germline V lookup: CDR1 LNHDA, CDR2 SQIVND (reference sequence). The CDR3 is 15 amino acids. Trimming cost V 3 bases and J 4 bases; bases outside gene matches: 4.

The V and J genes are TRBV6-5 and TRBJ1-4; D is unclear. The CDR3 runs 13 residues. Germline-derived CDR1 and CDR2 are MNHEY and SVGAGI. V lost 7 bases to trimming and J lost 4 bases, with 10 bases between them. The CDR3 DNA follows: TGTGCCAGCAAGGAGGCGGGTAATGAAAAACTGTTTTTT. Protein sequence: CASKEAGNEKLFF.

The chain uses TRBV19 and TRBJ1-5; D is uncertain. The germline CDR1 and CDR2 sequences are LNHDA and SQIVND (reference sequence). This CDR3 has 13 residues. V dropped 2 bases and J dropped 5 bases, with 7 bases sitting between them. This chain's CDR3 is CASSIRVDQPQHF. CDR3 coding DNA: TGTGCCAGTAGTATACGGGTTGATCAGCCCCAGCATTTT.

This clone was observed a single time. V gene TRBV3-1 (or the pseudogene TRBV3-2) combines with J gene TRBJ1-2; 9 bases fit TRBD1. The CDR3 is 14 residues long. In germline, CDR1 is LGHDT, CDR2 YNNKEL (reference sequence). The J segment lost 6 bases and the V segment lost 5 bases, leaving 7 bases of the junction unmatched. CDR3 amino acids: CASSGQGSNHGYTF. As DNA, the CDR3 is TGTGCCAGCAGCGGACAGGGGTCTAATCATGGCTACACCTTC.

The rearrangement uses TRBV5-1 and TRBJ2-1; D call uncertain. Trimming shortened V by 5 bases and J by 4 bases, and 16 bases separated the two germline ends. Germline-derived CDR1 and CDR2 are SGHRS and YFSETQ. CDR3 length equals 15 residues. Here the CDR3 DNA reads TGCGCCAGCAGTTCCTCGGAATCGGCTTACAATGAGCAGTTCTTC. It specifies CASSSSESAYNEQFF.

In this sample, this clone turned up a few times. The CDR3 spells CASSPLPRRGGLYQETQYF. The CDR3 DNA reads TGTGCCAGCAGTCCGCTTCCCCGTCGGGGGGGCTTGTACCAAGAGACCCAGTACTTC. V gene TRBV6-2 or TRBV6-3 combines with J gene TRBJ2-5, with 8 bases identical to TRBD2. CDR1 is MNHEY and CDR2 is SVGEGT in the germline V gene. V trimming: 5 bases; J trimming: 0 bases; junction bases outside the gene matches: 17. The CDR3 covers 19 residues.

This rearrangement joins TRBV7-9 to TRBJ2-1, with 11 nucleotides matching TRBD2. The germline gives CDR1 SEHNR, CDR2 FQNEAQ (reference sequence). The V gene end was trimmed by 5 bases and the J gene end by 8 bases; junction bases not matched to a gene: 14. The CDR3 has 17 amino acids. The DNA for the CDR3 is TGTGCCAGCAGCCCGAAGACCTTAGCGGGGGGGCCATATGAGCAGTTCTTC. It codes for CASSPKTLAGGPYEQFF.

This chain joins TRBV4-2 and TRBJ2-1; the match to TRBD2 covers 9 bases. Trimming took 3 bases from V and 2 from J; bases not matched to a gene: 8. The germline V gene has CDR1 LGHNA and CDR2 YNFKEQ. This CDR3 contains 17 residues. CDR3 DNA: TGTGCCAGCAGCCACGAAGGCGGGGGGGCGCCCTACAATGAGCAGTTCTTC. As protein: CASSHEGGGAPYNEQFF.

The rearrangement links TRBV7-9 to TRBJ1-1, with D possibly being TRBD1 (6 bases). Per the germline V gene, CDR1 is SEHNR and CDR2 is FQNEAQ (reference sequence). V was shortened by 3 bases and J by 1 base, with 9 bases between the two germline ends. The CDR3 is 14 residues long. CDR3 in amino acids: CASSLGQANTEAFF. CDR3 in DNA: TGTGCCAGCAGCTTGGGACAAGCGAACACTGAAGCTTTCTTT.

The rearrangement uses TRBV10-3 and TRBJ2-7; D call uncertain. The CDR3 loop spans 14 amino acids. V was pared by 4 bases and J by 2 bases, with 12 bases between. Germline CDR1 and CDR2: ENHRY and SYGVKD. The CDR3 region is CAISAAAGTYEQYF. The DNA for the CDR3 is TGTGCCATCAGTGCGGCCGCAGGTACCTACGAGCAGTACTTC.

The chain couples TRBV7-9 to TRBJ2-2, with 8 bases fitting TRBD1. V lost 7 bases to trimming and J lost 7 bases; unmatched junction nucleotides: 8. Germline V gene lookup returns CDR1 SEHNR and CDR2 FQNEAQ (reference sequence). This CDR3 is 14 amino acids long. This chain's CDR3 is CASNPQGAVGELFF. DNA for the CDR3: TGTGCCAGCAACCCCCAGGGGGCGGTCGGGGAGCTGTTTTTT.

The gene calls are TRBV30 and TRBJ1-2; D not resolved. CDR1 is GTSNPN, CDR2 SVGIG, per germline (reference sequence). This CDR3 is built from 14 residues. V shed 7 bases and J shed 9 bases, with 24 bases lying between them. The CDR3 DNA follows: TGTGCCTCGCACAGCAGACAAATCCCCAGCAGCTACACCTTC. Its protein product is CASHSRQIPSSYTF. Together with reference TRBV30 and TRBJ1-2, the CDR3 gives the full variable domain: SQTIHQWPATLVQPVGSPLSLECTVEGTSNPNLYWYRQAAGRGLQLLFYSVGIGQISSEVPQNLSASRPQDRQFILSSKKLLLSDSGFYLCASHSRQIPSSYTFGSGTRLTVV.

The gene calls are TRBV30 and TRBJ1-1; 9 bases are a match to TRBD1. The CDR3 length is 14 residues. The V gene end was trimmed by 3 bases and the J gene end by 3 bases; junction bases not matched to a gene: 5. CDR1 and CDR2 (germline): GTSNPN, SVGIG (reference sequence). CDR3 amino acids: CAWSADRGYTEAFF. In DNA form, the CDR3 reads TGTGCCTGGAGCGCCGACAGGGGGTACACTGAAGCTTTCTTT.

The chain links TRBV4-2 to TRBJ1-1; D may be TRBD1 (6 bases). The CDR3 has 16 amino acids. The V end was cut by 0 bases, the J end by 4 bases, with 15 bases between. The germline CDR1 and CDR2 sequences are LGHNA and YNFKEQ. Written as DNA, the CDR3 is TGTGCCAGCAGCCAAGAGAGGGGGGTCCGGCGCACTGAAGCTTTCTTT. Amino acid sequence: CASSQERGVRRTEAFF.

This chain uses TRBV27 with TRBJ2-7, with TRBD1 as a possible D gene (6 bases). The V end was cut by 2 bases, the J end by 7 bases, with 21 bases between. The germline V gene encodes CDR1 MNHEY and CDR2 SMNVEV (reference sequence). The CDR3 is 16 amino acids. The CDR3 coding sequence is TGTGCCAGCAGTTTAGGGCCCCCTGAGCAGGGGTCGGAGCAGTACTTC. Encoded protein: CASSLGPPEQGSEQYF.

This chain links TRBV5-4 with TRBJ1-4; TRBD1 is a possible D gene (6 bases). This CDR3 spans 15 amino acids. V was shortened by 2 bases and J by 4 bases, with 12 bases between the two germline ends. The germline gives CDR1 SGHNT, CDR2 YYREEE (reference sequence). CDR3 sequence reads: CASSFRGGRNEKLFF. CDR3 in DNA: TGTGCCAGCAGCTTTCGTGGGGGCCGTAATGAAAAACTGTTTTTT.

The genes are TRBV7-2 and TRBJ2-7; 7 bases agree with TRBD2. The J segment lost 1 base and the V segment lost 5 bases, leaving 8 bases of the junction unmatched. This CDR3 contains 15 residues. CDR1 SGHTA and CDR2 FQGNSA come from the germline V gene. DNA for the CDR3: TGTGCCAGCAGCCTAAGCGGGGATCGGTCCTACGAGCAGTACTTC. It codes for CASSLSGDRSYEQYF.

The chain combines TRBV19 with TRBJ1-3; 8 bases are shared with TRBD1. The CDR3 is 15 amino acids. The ends lost 4 bases at V and 1 base at J; junction bases unmatched: 3. Germline CDR1 reads LNHDA; CDR2 reads SQIVND (reference sequence). The CDR3 loop is CASSTRTGSGNTIYF. Written as DNA, the CDR3 is TGTGCCAGTAGTACCCGGACAGGGTCTGGAAACACCATATATTTT. Together with reference TRBV19 and TRBJ1-3, the CDR3 gives the full variable domain: DGGITQSPKYLFRKEGQNVTLSCEQNLNHDAMYWYRQDPGQGLRLIYYSQIVNDFQKGDIAEGYSVSREKKESFPLTVTSAQKNPTAFYLCASSTRTGSGNTIYFGEGSWLTVV.

The table lists this clone with a few counts. This chain connects TRBV7-9 to TRBJ2-7; D is unresolved. CDR3 length: 13 residues. V was trimmed by 4 bases and J by 2 bases, leaving 9 bases between them. Germline-derived CDR1 and CDR2 are SEHNR and FQNEAQ (reference sequence). In nucleotides, the CDR3 is TGTGCCAGCAGCTCCGAATTAGCCTACGAGCAGTACTTC. As protein: CASSSELAYEQYF.

The chain uses TRBV5-6 and TRBJ2-7; the D gene is possibly TRBD2 (5 bases). The germline V gene has CDR1 SGHDT and CDR2 YYEEEE. V lost 4 bases and J 7 bases, leaving 18 bases between the germline ends. The CDR3 runs to 14 residues. The CDR3 nucleotides read TGTGCCAGCAGCCGACGGGCGGGTCGAGGGGAGCAGTACTTC. Protein product: CASSRRAGRGEQYF.

J is TRBJ1-6 and V is TRBV5-8; 7 nucleotides agree with TRBD1. The germline CDR1 and CDR2 sequences are SGHTS and YDEGEE. CDR3 length: 16 amino acids. Unmatched junction bases numbered 8, after V lost 4 bases and J lost 4 bases. The CDR3 reads CASSPLGTEYNSPLHF. CDR3 bases: TGTGCCAGCAGCCCCCTCGGGACAGAATATAATTCACCCCTCCACTTT.

This clone has a handful of counts. The CDR3 sequence is CASSSGGWDEQFF. CDR3 in DNA: TGTGCCAGCAGCTCGGGGGGGTGGGATGAGCAGTTCTTC. The chain carries TRBV3-1 (or the pseudogene TRBV3-2) and TRBJ2-1; 8 nucleotides match TRBD2. CDR3 length equals 13 residues. After removal of 5 bases from V and 8 bases from J, the junction contained 5 bases not matched to a gene. The V gene's germline CDR1 is LGHDT and CDR2 YNNKEL (reference sequence).

Only one count was recorded for this clone. The chain has TRBV3-1 (or the pseudogene TRBV3-2) and TRBJ2-3, with a possible D match to TRBD2 (6 bases). The CDR3 contains 16 residues. The germline CDR1 and CDR2 sequences are LGHDT and YNNKEL (reference sequence). V was trimmed by 4 bases and J by 0 bases, leaving 14 bases between them. The CDR3 bases are TGTGCCAGCAGCCCCCTAGCGACAACTAGCACAGATACGCAGTATTTT. It yields the protein CASSPLATTSTDTQYF.

The rearrangement joins TRBV10-3 to TRBJ2-7; D might be TRBD1 (6 bases). V was trimmed by 2 bases and J by 6 bases, leaving 11 bases between them. This CDR3 has 13 amino acids. From germline, CDR1 is ENHRY and CDR2 SYGVKD. The CDR3 nucleotides read TGTGCCATCAGTGAGGGGACACCGGGCGAGCAGTACTTC. It encodes CAISEGTPGEQYF.

The genes are TRBV3-1 (or the pseudogene TRBV3-2) and TRBJ1-1, with 7 bases lining up with TRBD1. V was clipped by 0 bases and J by 1 base; unmatched bases: 8. This CDR3 is built from 17 residues. CDR1 LGHDT and CDR2 YNNKEL come from the germline V gene (reference sequence). CDR3 DNA sequence: TGTGCCAGCAGCCAAGATTGGGACAGTGGGCCGAACACTGAAGCTTTCTTT. This codes for CASSQDWDSGPNTEAFF.

The chain has TRBV5-1 and TRBJ1-1; 9 positions agree with TRBD1. The CDR3 spans 14 residues. In germline, CDR1 is SGHRS, CDR2 YFSETQ. After removal of 4 bases from V and 6 bases from J, the junction contained 7 bases not matched to a gene. The CDR3 DNA reads as TGCGCCAGCAGCATCCTGGGACAGGGAGCTGAAGCTTTCTTT. Its protein product is CASSILGQGAEAFF.

V usage is TRBV11-1 and J usage is TRBJ2-7; possible D gene TRBD2, 6 bases. From germline, CDR1 is SGHAT and CDR2 FQDESV (reference sequence). Trimming took 4 bases from V and 6 from J, leaving 16 bases between them. CDR3 length: 14 amino acids. CDR3 region: CASSWDSRAIEQYF. The CDR3 region has the DNA TGTGCCAGCAGCTGGGACTCGAGGGCCATCGAGCAGTACTTC. Combining the CDR3 with reference TRBV11-1 and TRBJ2-7 gives the whole variable domain EAEVAQSPRYKITEKSQAVAFWCDPISGHATLYWYRQILGQGPELLVQFQDESVVDDSQLPKDRFSAERLKGVDSTLKIQPAELGDSAMYLCASSWDSRAIEQYFGPGTRLTVT.

V gene TRBV18 combines with J gene TRBJ1-1, with a weak D call TRBD1 (5 bases). Germline V lookup: CDR1 KGHSH, CDR2 LQKENI. The CDR3 covers 14 residues. V was shortened by 4 bases and J by 3 bases, with 12 bases between the two germline ends. The CDR3 DNA reads as TGTGCCAGCTCACAATACGTGGGGGACACTGAAGCTTTCTTT. Protein sequence: CASSQYVGDTEAFF.

The chain combines TRBV4-1 with TRBJ1-2; possible D gene TRBD1, 6 bases. Trimming left V 0 bases short and J 8 bases short, with 13 bases between. This CDR3 contains 14 residues. Germline V gene sequence: CDR1 MGHRA, CDR2 YSYEKL. In nucleotides, the CDR3 is TGCGCCAGCAGCCAAGAGGAGTCCGGGACAGGCTACACCTTC. Protein: CASSQEESGTGYTF.